The 21 T cell receptor beta chains below come from one sample, sequenced in a study of T cell responses to AZD1222 COVID-19 vaccine. Generated by immunoSEQ multiplex PCR, the TCRdb table keeps only in-frame clones and is missing some. The table has approximately 60,000 clones, about 83% seen once. The specimen comprised peripheral blood, sampled on day 0 of AZD1222 vaccination. These receptors all come from an adult in good health.

The chain has TRBV2 and TRBJ1-2; no clear D. CDR1 is SNHLY, CDR2 FYNNEI, per germline. V lost 2 bases and J 4 bases, leaving 11 bases between the germline ends. This CDR3 spans 14 amino acids. CDR3 bases: TGTGCCAGCAGTGAAAGATGGGGAGTCTATGGCTACACCTTC. Translated: CASSERWGVYGYTF. The variable domain in full, completed from reference TRBV2 and TRBJ1-2, reads EPEVTQTPSHQVTQMGQEVILRCVPISNHLYFYWYRQILGQKVEFLVSFYNNEISEKSEIFDDQFSVERPDGSNFTLKIRSTKLEDSAMYFCASSERWGVYGYTFGSGTRLTVV.

The V and J genes are TRBV7-2 and TRBJ2-7, with a possible D match to TRBD1 (6 bases). The CDR3 totals 13 residues. V shed 4 bases and J shed 11 bases, with 18 bases lying between them. Germline lookup yields CDR1 SGHTA and CDR2 FQGNSA. This chain's CDR3 is CASSSTSDRMKYF. In nucleotides, the CDR3 is TGTGCCAGCAGCTCGACTTCGGACAGAATGAAGTACTTC.

This clone has more than one count but fewer than ten. The chain uses TRBV19 and TRBJ1-1; TRBD1 is a possible D gene (6 bases). The CDR3 spans 14 residues. The germline V and J ends were trimmed by 3 bases and 4 bases, with 12 bases remaining between them. CDR1 is LNHDA and CDR2 is SQIVND in the germline V gene (reference sequence). CDR3 region: CASSMDNRVTEAFF. The CDR3 DNA reads as TGTGCCAGTAGTATGGATAACAGGGTCACTGAAGCTTTCTTT.

The chain employs TRBV29-1 and TRBJ1-2, with 12 bases aligning to TRBD1. In germline, CDR1 is SQVTM, CDR2 ANQGSEA. The trim removed 3 bases at V and 5 bases at J, leaving 7 bases unmatched. The CDR3 spans 15 residues. The CDR3 DNA reads TGCAGCGTTGATGGGACAGGGGGCGACGGATATGGCTACACCTTC. Its translation is CSVDGTGGDGYGYTF.

This rearrangement joins TRBV4-1 to TRBJ2-5; D is unclear. CDR1 and CDR2 from the germline V gene are MGHRA and YSYEKL. The CDR3 runs 14 residues. Deletions cut 5 bases from V and 2 bases from J, with 12 bases between. CDR3 protein: CASSTLQLQETQYF. CDR3 sequence (DNA): TGCGCCAGCAGCACGTTACAGTTACAAGAGACCCAGTACTTC.

The chain recombines TRBV7-8 with TRBJ2-2; D is possibly TRBD2 (6 bases). V was trimmed by 2 bases and J by 2 bases, leaving 12 bases between them. Germline V lookup: CDR1 SGHVS, CDR2 FQNEAQ. CDR3 length: 16 residues. The CDR3 DNA reads TGTGCCAGCAGCTTACGGGAGAGGGCAAACACCGGGGAGCTGTTTTTT. Its translation: CASSLRERANTGELFF.

The chain employs TRBV3-1 (or the pseudogene TRBV3-2) and TRBJ2-1, with 7 positions matching TRBD1. The J segment lost 8 bases and the V segment lost 3 bases, leaving 7 bases of the junction unmatched. Germline CDR1 LGHDT, CDR2 YNNKEL (reference sequence). The CDR3 runs to 14 residues. CDR3 in DNA: TGTGCCAGCAGCCAGCCAACAGGGGACCATGAGCAGTTCTTC. Encoded protein: CASSQPTGDHEQFF.

V and J are TRBV27 and TRBJ2-1; D assignment may be TRBD1 or TRBD2 (5 bases each). V shed 2 bases and J shed 6 bases, with 8 bases lying between them. Germline CDR1 MNHEY, CDR2 SMNVEV (reference sequence). The CDR3 spans 13 residues. In nucleotides, the CDR3 is TGTGCCAGCAGTTTAACAGGAGGCAATGAGCAGTTCTTC. Protein product: CASSLTGGNEQFF.

CDR3 sequence reads: CASSIGRNTEAFF. CDR3 coding DNA: TGTGCCAGTAGTATAGGCCGGAACACTGAAGCTTTCTTT. The chain links TRBV19 to TRBJ1-1; D remains ambiguous. CDR1 LNHDA and CDR2 SQIVND come from the germline V gene (reference sequence). The ends were cut back, 1 base at V and 1 base at J, with 4 bases in the middle. CDR3 length: 13 amino acids. The full variable domain, rest sourced from reference TRBV19 and TRBJ1-1, is DGGITQSPKYLFRKEGQNVTLSCEQNLNHDAMYWYRQDPGQGLRLIYYSQIVNDFQKGDIAEGYSVSREKKESFPLTVTSAQKNPTAFYLCASSIGRNTEAFFGQGTRLTVV.

The rearrangement joins TRBV2 to TRBJ2-5, with D perhaps matching TRBD1 (6 bases). Looked up from germline, CDR1 is SNHLY and CDR2 is FYNNEI. This CDR3 region has 15 residues. The V and J ends lost 2 bases and 4 bases respectively, with 14 bases between them. CDR3 sequence: CASSERAGDGETQYF. The CDR3 region has the DNA TGTGCCAGCAGTGAAAGGGCAGGGGATGGAGAGACCCAGTACTTC.

The chain employs TRBV10-3 and TRBJ2-2, with 12 bases fitting TRBD2. The CDR3 is 15 amino acids. Trimming at V came to 7 bases and at J to 7 bases, leaving 7 bases not matched to a gene. Germline-derived CDR1 and CDR2 are ENHRY and SYGVKD. CDR3 sequence: CAIMGLAGIGGELFF. CDR3 in DNA: TGTGCCATCATGGGACTAGCGGGCATCGGCGGGGAGCTGTTTTTT.

The chain employs TRBV7-2 and TRBJ1-5, with a tentative D call TRBD1 (6 bases). Trimming pared 5 bases from V and 5 bases from J, leaving 16 bases between. Looked up from germline, CDR1 is SGHTA and CDR2 is FQGNSA. The CDR3 consists of 15 residues. CDR3 protein: CASSQGVGGDQPQHF. The CDR3 nucleotides are TGTGCCAGCAGCCAAGGCGTGGGGGGCGATCAGCCCCAGCATTTT.

The V and J genes are TRBV27 and TRBJ2-7; 7 bases map to TRBD1. V was pared by 4 bases and J by 5 bases, with 8 bases of the junction left unmatched. Per germline, CDR1 MNHEY and CDR2 SMNVEV (reference sequence). The CDR3 has 14 residues. CDR3 DNA: TGTGCCAGCAGTTGGATAGGGGGCGCGAACGAGCAGTACTTC. It yields the protein CASSWIGGANEQYF.

The chain couples TRBV5-4 to TRBJ2-1; D remains unclear. V was cut by 4 bases and J by 8 bases, with 7 bases left in between. The CDR3 sequence is 11 residues long. CDR1 SGHNT and CDR2 YYREEE come from the germline V gene (reference sequence). The CDR3 DNA reads TGTGCCAGCAGCCTGAGAGATGAGCAGTTCTTC. It translates to CASSLRDEQFF.

This clone has just one count. The rearrangement links TRBV5-1 to TRBJ1-4, with 10 positions matching TRBD1. Germline CDR1 and CDR2: SGHRS and YFSETQ. The CDR3 is 15 residues long. J lost 8 bases, V lost 2 bases, and 6 bases had no gene match. The CDR3 coding sequence is TGCGCCAGCAGCTTCGGGACAGGGGTAGAAGAAAAACTGTTTTTT. This gives the protein CASSFGTGVEEKLFF.

The chain employs TRBV13 and TRBJ2-7; 7 nucleotides match TRBD2. Germline V gene lookup returns CDR1 PRHDT and CDR2 FYEKMQ (reference sequence). Trimming removed 10 bases from V and 7 bases from J; junction bases left unmatched: 13. There are 13 residues in the CDR3. The CDR3 spells CATSGLSEREQYF. DNA for the CDR3: TGTGCCACCTCGGGACTATCGGAGAGAGAGCAGTACTTC.

This rearrangement joins TRBV2 to TRBJ2-2; D is ambiguous. The V end was cut by 0 bases, the J end by 4 bases, with 9 bases between. Germline V gives CDR1 SNHLY, CDR2 FYNNEI. The CDR3 spans 15 residues. The CDR3 loop is CASSEASVITGELFF. CDR3 DNA sequence: TGTGCCAGCAGTGAAGCGTCGGTAATCACCGGGGAGCTGTTTTTT.

The chain is built from TRBV27 and TRBJ2-7; 10 bases match TRBD1. Germline CDR1 reads MNHEY; CDR2 reads SMNVEV (reference sequence). This CDR3 is built from 17 residues. V shed 4 bases and J 3 bases; nucleotides not matched to a gene: 12. CDR3 residues: CASSYLSGTGADYEQYF. The DNA for the CDR3 is TGTGCCAGCAGTTATCTCTCCGGGACAGGGGCCGACTACGAGCAGTACTTC.

This chain uses TRBV11-2 with TRBJ2-7, with TRBD1 matching over 7 bases. This CDR3 spans 15 amino acids. The germline gives CDR1 SGHAT, CDR2 FQNNGV. V shed 6 bases and J 1 base; nucleotides not matched to a gene: 9. This chain's CDR3 is CASRRPGQPSYEQYF. The CDR3 DNA sequence: TGTGCCAGCAGAAGACCGGGACAGCCTTCCTACGAGCAGTACTTC.

The V gene is TRBV10-2, the J gene TRBJ2-2; 11 nucleotides match TRBD1. CDR3 length: 17 residues. V dropped 6 bases and J dropped 5; count of bases not matched to a gene: 11. Germline CDR1 is WSHSY and CDR2 is SAAADI. CDR3 amino acids: CASRGGQGARRTGELFF. The CDR3 DNA reads as TGCGCCAGCAGGGGAGGACAGGGGGCAAGAAGGACCGGGGAGCTGTTTTTT.

As to this clone: Other DNA sequences in the same sample also yield this CDR3. This chain uses TRBV5-1 with TRBJ1-1; D is uncertain. The CDR3 extends over 13 amino acids. Between the trimmed V and J ends, which lost 1 base and 5 bases, there was a span of 9 bases. Germline values: CDR1 SGHRS, CDR2 YFSETQ. CDR3 in DNA: TGCGCCAGCAGCTTGCGGGGAGGGACTGAAGCTTTCTTT. This sequence encodes CASSLRGGTEAFF. Complete variable domain (other parts from reference TRBV5-1 and TRBJ1-1): KAGVTQTPRYLIKTRGQQVTLSCSPISGHRSVSWYQQTPGQGLQFLFEYFSETQRNKGNFPGRFSGRQFSNSRSEMNVSTLELGDSALYLCASSLRGGTEAFFGQGTRLTVV.